Below, one TCR beta chain is given with its context. The table came from immunoSEQ multiplex PCR; TCRdb's copy has only in-frame clones and leaves some out. Here the sample spans 350,000 to 500,000 clones, roughly 90% being singletons. The sample is drawn from a study of blood T cell repertoires in COVID-19. Study-wide context: Sites in the United States, Italy and Spain provided acute and convalescent COVID-19 samples. Nucleic acid was either cDNA or gDNA, and it came from T cells, B-cell-depleted T cells, or PBMCs.

The V and J ends lost 4 bases and 7 bases, in that order; junction bases with no gene match: 7. CDR1 is SGHNT and CDR2 is YYREEE in the germline V gene (reference sequence). This CDR3 has 14 amino acids. This sequence originates from a man aged 18 to 29 with COVID-19, enrolled during active disease. V is TRBV5-4 and J is TRBJ2-1, with 8 bases fitting TRBD2. Sample: peripheral blood. The CDR3: CASSVGGARNEQFF. The CDR3 DNA reads TGTGCCAGCAGCGTCGGGGGGGCTAGGAATGAGCAGTTCTTC.